A selection of T cell receptor beta chains follows, all from one sample in a study of PD-L1 blockade in urothelial cancer. Assay: immunoSEQ multiplex PCR; the TCRdb copy retains only in-frame clones and omits some. The table shows 60,000 to 75,000 clones, with around 88% occurring only once. The sequences come from PBMCs, collected around atezolizumab (anti-PD-L1) treatment. The origin of the receptors is a man aged 55 to 70 with urothelial cancer. Both conserved end residues are trimmed from each CDR3. The order of the fields is V gene, CDR3 protein.

>TRBV5-1
ASSPRTSGTNTEAF
>TRBV29-1
SVVQVEPEAF
>TRBV5-1
ASSLDGAGNTEAF
>TRBV9
ASSPRRGGRNGEAF
>TRBV29-1
SVGVPDRGLYEQY
>TRBV19
ASRNRGQGVGELF
>TRBV7-2
ASSLYRGGEAF
>TRBV7-9
ASSARDRGIEQY
>TRBV10-3
AISGTGGLGETQY
>TRBV19
ASKLAGGYNEQF
>TRBV29-1
SVYHRDPSGANVLT
>TRBV29-1
SVDAGGGTEAF
>TRBV6-5
ASREDRGLTGELF
>TRBV4-2
ASSQAGGSTGELF
>TRBV4-2
ASSHRARETQY
>TRBV11-2
ASSLGGGGTDTQY
>TRBV5-6
ASSPEWAGGEQY